Listed below are T cell receptor beta chains from one sample, sequenced in a study of blood T cells in healthy people across ages. TCRdb fed the 5' RACE reads into MiXCR, producing one record per CDR3 protein. The table records 550,000 to 650,000 distinct CDR3 sequences, approximately 26% of them present only once. This sample also belongs to another study, concerning T cells of mothers and their children.

The specimen was blood. The receptors here all came from a boy between 2 and 15 years old in good health. The CDR3 runs from the conserved cysteine through the conserved F or W. Fields, in order: J gene, V gene, D gene, CDR3 protein. A D gene is named only where the DNA matches it firmly.

j_call: TRBJ1-4; v_call: TRBV7-9; d_call: NA; cdr3_aa: CTSSLRQTLEKLFF
j_call: TRBJ1-1; v_call: TRBV5-1; d_call: NA; cdr3_aa: CASGLAAQYTEAFF
j_call: TRBJ2-7; v_call: TRBV11-2; d_call: NA; cdr3_aa: CASSLQLGTEQYF
j_call: TRBJ2-7; v_call: TRBV29-1; d_call: NA; cdr3_aa: CSVQDHTYEQYF
j_call: NA; v_call: TRBV20-1; d_call: NA; cdr3_aa: CSARDLAAQGHNEQFF
j_call: TRBJ2-5; v_call: TRBV12-3/TRBV12-4; d_call: NA; cdr3_aa: CASSLEARWTQYF
j_call: TRBJ1-1; v_call: TRBV20-1; d_call: TRBD1; cdr3_aa: CSAGLTGEKEGTEAFF
j_call: TRBJ2-1; v_call: TRBV12-3/TRBV12-4; d_call: NA; cdr3_aa: CASSLSLVEGNEQFF
j_call: TRBJ2-6; v_call: TRBV5-5; d_call: TRBD1; cdr3_aa: CASSFRAIDGQDRRANVLTF
j_call: TRBJ1-2; v_call: TRBV9; d_call: TRBD1; cdr3_aa: CASSVSSGTVYGYTF
j_call: TRBJ2-5; v_call: TRBV12-3/TRBV12-4; d_call: NA; cdr3_aa: CASSLQGSETQYF
j_call: TRBJ2-5; v_call: TRBV6-5; d_call: TRBD2; cdr3_aa: CASSWDLAGGPEETQYF
j_call: TRBJ1-1; v_call: TRBV20-1; d_call: NA; cdr3_aa: CSAPPPLDGWNTEAFF
j_call: TRBJ2-5; v_call: TRBV20-1; d_call: TRBD2; cdr3_aa: CSARDLTSPETQYF
j_call: TRBJ1-1; v_call: TRBV12-3/TRBV12-4; d_call: NA; cdr3_aa: CASSSGLGPAAFF
j_call: TRBJ1-5; v_call: TRBV7-9; d_call: NA; cdr3_aa: CASSFSGPGHQPQHF
j_call: TRBJ2-5; v_call: TRBV27; d_call: TRBD2; cdr3_aa: CASSPILAGTQETQYF
j_call: TRBJ2-1; v_call: TRBV27; d_call: TRBD2; cdr3_aa: CASSPRLAGDPEQFF
j_call: TRBJ1-2; v_call: TRBV11-2; d_call: TRBD1; cdr3_aa: CASSARTGGYGYGYTF
j_call: TRBJ2-1; v_call: TRBV29-1; d_call: NA; cdr3_aa: CSVESGTGIYNEQFF
j_call: TRBJ2-1; v_call: TRBV12-3/TRBV12-4; d_call: NA; cdr3_aa: CASSSPGSEQFF
j_call: TRBJ2-5; v_call: TRBV29-1; d_call: NA; cdr3_aa: CSVEGRARQETQYF
j_call: TRBJ2-5; v_call: TRBV3-1; d_call: TRBD2; cdr3_aa: CASSPRLGTSGGFVETQYF
j_call: TRBJ1-1; v_call: TRBV7-2; d_call: NA; cdr3_aa: CASSPSVNTEAFF
j_call: TRBJ2-7; v_call: TRBV4-1; d_call: TRBD2; cdr3_aa: CASRLTSGDYEQYF
j_call: TRBJ1-4; v_call: TRBV9; d_call: NA; cdr3_aa: CASSPWEGTNEKLFF
j_call: TRBJ2-1; v_call: TRBV12-5; d_call: TRBD2; cdr3_aa: CASGLTTSGRARETRYF
j_call: TRBJ1-6; v_call: TRBV5-1; d_call: NA; cdr3_aa: CASSLDGTAHSPLHF
j_call: TRBJ1-1; v_call: TRBV4-1; d_call: NA; cdr3_aa: CASSQGNRDFGVNTEAFF
j_call: TRBJ2-7; v_call: TRBV6-6; d_call: NA; cdr3_aa: CASSPPAGLDEQYF
j_call: TRBJ1-1; v_call: TRBV6-2/TRBV6-3; d_call: TRBD1; cdr3_aa: CASSSGGRPNTEAFF
j_call: TRBJ2-5; v_call: TRBV9; d_call: TRBD2; cdr3_aa: CASSAVAGTSGGYQETQYF
j_call: TRBJ2-1; v_call: TRBV12-3/TRBV12-4; d_call: NA; cdr3_aa: CASTYSGAFNEQFF
j_call: TRBJ2-2; v_call: TRBV20-1; d_call: NA; cdr3_aa: CSAPRRVNTGELFF
j_call: TRBJ2-7; v_call: TRBV9; d_call: TRBD2; cdr3_aa: CASSVVYLGGIRYEQYF
j_call: NA; v_call: TRBV5-1; d_call: TRBD2; cdr3_aa: CASRAVTSVYEQYF
j_call: TRBJ1-5; v_call: TRBV6-1; d_call: NA; cdr3_aa: CASRPQISNQPQHF